This T cell receptor beta chain came from a study of cytomegalovirus exposure and HLA in healthy donors. Study-wide results and caveats: Follow-up analysis later connected one missense variant in DCLRE1C with trimming of TCR beta V- and J-genes. Rarity characterized most TCR sequences, yet some public TCRs appeared in many donors. Exclusion as indistinguishable affected some V segments, including TRBV6-2 and TRBV6-3. In a later analysis, parvovirus B19, influenza, CMV and Epstein-Barr virus appeared linked to several top co-occurrence clusters.

Primers included in the PCR were 60 Vbeta and 13 Jbeta primers. The repertoire was sequenced with immunoSEQ multiplex PCR; TCRdb's copy has only in-frame clones and lacks some. Among 150,000 to 200,000 clones listed, around 81% were seen once. From germline, CDR1 is LNHDA and CDR2 SQIVND (reference sequence). The CDR3 contains 14 residues. Trimming took 7 bases from V and 7 from J, leaving 17 bases between them. Concerning this clone itself: The antigen remains unidentified.

The receptor was derived from a woman aged 25 to 45 in good health and CMV-seronegative. The J gene is TRBJ1-5, the V gene TRBV19, with D maybe TRBD1 (5 bases). Sample: PBMCs. The chain's CDR3 is CASTWGRVSQPQHF. In DNA form, the CDR3 reads TGTGCCAGTACATGGGGCAGGGTCAGCCAGCCCCAGCATTTT.